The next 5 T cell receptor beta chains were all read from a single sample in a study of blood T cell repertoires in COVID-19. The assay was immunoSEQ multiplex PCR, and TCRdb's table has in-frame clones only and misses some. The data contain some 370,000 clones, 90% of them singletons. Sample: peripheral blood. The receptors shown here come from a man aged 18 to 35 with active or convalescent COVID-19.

The CDR3 bases are TGTGCCAGCAGCCTCACTAGCGGGGGGCCAGGGTACACAGATACGCAGTATTTT. Translated: CASSLTSGGPGYTDTQYF. The chain couples TRBV27 to TRBJ2-3, with 12 bases lining up with TRBD2. The CDR3 has 18 residues. CDR1 is MNHEY, CDR2 SMNVEV, per germline (reference sequence). Germline trimming cut 6 bases from V and 2 bases from J; bases unmatched to any gene: 12.

In nucleotides, the CDR3 is TGCGCCAGCAGCCAAGATTTCGCTAGCGGGAGAGGGTACACCTACAATGAGCAGTTCTTC. Translating gives CASSQDFASGRGYTYNEQFF. The chain employs TRBV4-1 and TRBJ2-1, with TRBD2 matching 10 bases. Unmatched junction bases numbered 13, after V lost 0 bases and J lost 2 bases. Per germline, CDR1 MGHRA and CDR2 YSYEKL. This CDR3 is 20 amino acids long.

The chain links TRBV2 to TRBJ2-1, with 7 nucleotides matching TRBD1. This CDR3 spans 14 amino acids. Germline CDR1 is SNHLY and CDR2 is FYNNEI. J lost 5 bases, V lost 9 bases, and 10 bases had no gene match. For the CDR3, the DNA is TGTGCCAGATTAGACAGGGAGATTAACAATGAGCAGTTCTTC. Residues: CARLDREINNEQFF.

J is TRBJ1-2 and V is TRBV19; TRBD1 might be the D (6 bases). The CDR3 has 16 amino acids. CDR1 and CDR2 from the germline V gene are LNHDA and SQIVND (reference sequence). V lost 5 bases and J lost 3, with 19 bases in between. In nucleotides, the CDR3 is TGTGCCAGTAGTTCGGGCCGGGACATAGGACACTATGGCTACACCTTC. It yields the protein CASSSGRDIGHYGYTF. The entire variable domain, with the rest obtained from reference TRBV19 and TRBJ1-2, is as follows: DGGITQSPKYLFRKEGQNVTLSCEQNLNHDAMYWYRQDPGQGLRLIYYSQIVNDFQKGDIAEGYSVSREKKESFPLTVTSAQKNPTAFYLCASSSGRDIGHYGYTFGSGTRLTVV.

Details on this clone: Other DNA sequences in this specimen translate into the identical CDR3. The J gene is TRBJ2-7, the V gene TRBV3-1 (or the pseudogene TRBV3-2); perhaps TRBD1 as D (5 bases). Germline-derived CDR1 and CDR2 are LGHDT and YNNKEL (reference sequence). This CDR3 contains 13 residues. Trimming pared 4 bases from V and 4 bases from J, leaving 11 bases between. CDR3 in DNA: TGTGCCAGCAGCCCCGATGGGGCTTACGAGCAGTACTTC. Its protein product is CASSPDGAYEQYF.